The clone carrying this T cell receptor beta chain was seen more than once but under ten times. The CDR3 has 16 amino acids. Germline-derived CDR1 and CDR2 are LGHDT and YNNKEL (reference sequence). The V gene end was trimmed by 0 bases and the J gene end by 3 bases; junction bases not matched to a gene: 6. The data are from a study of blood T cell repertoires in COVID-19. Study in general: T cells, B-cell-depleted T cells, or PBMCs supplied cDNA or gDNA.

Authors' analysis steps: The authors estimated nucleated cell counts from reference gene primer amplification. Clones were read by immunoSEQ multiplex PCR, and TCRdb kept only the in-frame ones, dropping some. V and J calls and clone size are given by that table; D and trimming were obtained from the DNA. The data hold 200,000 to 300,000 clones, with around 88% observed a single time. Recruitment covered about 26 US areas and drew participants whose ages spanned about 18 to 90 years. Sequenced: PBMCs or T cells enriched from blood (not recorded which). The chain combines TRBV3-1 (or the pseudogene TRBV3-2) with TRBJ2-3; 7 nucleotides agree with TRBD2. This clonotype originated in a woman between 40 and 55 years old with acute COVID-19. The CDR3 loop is CASSQDMAGVTDTQYF. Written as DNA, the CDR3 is TGTGCCAGCAGCCAAGATATGGCGGGAGTTACAGATACGCAGTATTTT.